This paragraph covers one TCR beta chain sequence. This specimen belongs to a study of blood T cell repertoires in COVID-19. Study details: The United States, Italy and Spain supplied acute and convalescent COVID-19 samples.

Germline V CDR1 and CDR2: SNHLY, FYNNEI. CDR3 length: 15 amino acids. V was clipped by 2 bases and J by 0 bases; unmatched bases: 4. Source study methods: Researchers report that nucleated cell counts were estimated from reference gene primer amplification. Assay: immunoSEQ multiplex PCR; the TCRdb copy retains only in-frame clones and omits some. D and trimming come from the DNA, and the V and J calls and clone size come from that table. The table lists 280,000 or so clones, 88% of them singletons. V is TRBV2 and J is TRBJ2-7, with 7 bases lining up with TRBD2. The sequenced material came from peripheral blood. This TCR was sampled from a man aged 18 to 35 with active or convalescent COVID-19. In nucleotides, the CDR3 is TGTGCCAGCAGTGAACTAGCGGCGAGCTCCTACGAGCAGTACTTC. Its protein product is CASSELAASSYEQYF.